This TCR beta chain was documented in a study of shared clonotypes between healthy human individuals (dated by TCRdb to 2020 to 2021). Notes on the research overall: The cohort included three men and two women between 18 and 49 years of age. Per donor, three plates each were used for CD4 naive and CD4 memory, two for CD8 naive, and one for CD8 memory. Between about 0.94 and 8.9 billion PBMCs per donor were obtained by leukapheresis. The study deeply sequenced blood TCR repertoires of about 5 healthy adults to estimate repertoire size and the extent of clonotype sharing between individuals. Different laboratories and diverse techniques were used to prepare libraries and sequence TCR repertoires, to increase sequencing depth and limit assay-specific biases.

For the CD8 naive samples, CD45RO-negative cells were positively selected for CCR7, yielding a CD45RA+CCR7+ population from which TemRA cells were excluded. Donors were healthy HIV-negative adults with no recently reported acute infections or vaccinations. Every donor was a Caucasian adult residing in Nashville, Tennessee, USA. After blood collection by leukapheresis, PBMCs were isolated using Ficoll-Histopaque density gradient centrifugation and then cryopreserved in the vapor phase of liquid nitrogen. Purity and quantity of every magnetically sorted T cell population were checked by analytical flow cytometry. Genomic DNA was isolated from each sorted fraction and quantified by UV absorbance on a Nanodrop 2000c. A word on this clone: The specificity of this receptor is unknown. The input lacks base qualities; no much larger clone sits a single base away.

Summary of the overall study and its limitations: When a handful of donors were compared, the shared fraction of clonotypes was roughly 4.8% for naive CD4, around 4% for naive CD8, roughly 2.5% for memory CD4, and under 0.5% for memory CD8. Compared with non-shared clonotypes, the clonotypes found in all four sorted-subset donors had higher generation probabilities. Naive subsets generally had larger estimated clonotype richness than memory subsets did. The genetic and exposure-history diversity represented was limited by the small number of donors. Even with the large sequencing depth, rarefaction of the sorted-subset datasets indicated that sequencing was incomplete. Pairwise subsampling indicated that sequencing depth was expected to affect the degree of clonotype sharing among donors. Sampling was limited to blood, and TCR repertoires in tissue likely differ from TCR repertoires in blood.

Using the deep immunoSEQ assay, TCR CDR3 regions were amplified from genomic DNA by multiplex PCR. For each cell subset, the extracted genomic DNA was distributed evenly across all wells of several immunoSEQ 96-well plates, and each plate served as one replicate. Each replicate PCR for sorted subsets received about 220 ng genomic DNA, equal to about 30,000 T cell genomes. Purified libraries were quantified with a Qubit 3.0 fluorometer, sized on a Bioanalyzer 2100, and re-quantified with the KAPA Library Quantification kit. A separate single-read 150-cycle Illumina NextSeq 550 flow cell was used to sequence each immunoSEQ 96-well plate. The paper's processing steps were these. Because the immunoSEQ output held only junctional sequences and lacked quality scores, the filtering could not match the filtering applied to full-length reads. Sequences were annotated with PyIR, a Python wrapper for IgBLAST v1.9, using IMGT germline references to assign V/J genes and CDR3. Reads were filtered out if the reads had weak V/J assignments (E-value above 1e-6), no CDR3, stop codons, out-of-frame junctions, or ambiguous translated residues. V3J clonotypes were defined as sequences sharing an identical inferred V gene, J gene, and CDR3 amino acid sequence. Percentage overlap between repertoires was computed as shared unique clonotypes divided by the size of the smaller repertoire. RTK rarefaction, the Chao1 estimator, and Recon v2.1 estimates of unobserved clonotypes were used to assess repertoire richness. OLGA was used to compute generation probabilities for all TCRbeta clonotypes that the gDNA method yielded from a handful of donors. In its TCRdb copy, this immuneACCESS table keeps in-frame sequences only and misses some clones. Where compared with another copy, unresolved V genes explain less than half of these, and the others have no known cause. V and J calls plus clone size are reproduced from that table; the DNA served to infer D and trimming. This sample comprises hundreds of thousands of clones, approximately 96% of them detected only once. The ten most abundant clones make up roughly 0.12% of the sample.

The germline V gene (reference sequence) sets CDR1 to MNHEY and CDR2 to SMNVEV. Relative to germline, V is missing 3 bases and J is missing 0 bases, with 1 base of the junction outside any gene match. The CDR3 starts with the cysteine, ends with the phenylalanine, and has 14 residues. Of all the DNA, just the CDR3 is kept, 42 bases in frame from base 1. The chain links TRBV27 with TRBJ1-1, with TRBD1 identical over 7 junction bases. The sequencing sample was made of naive CD8+ T cells sorted from blood. The intended sense of this specimen's cell subset or site label: CD45RA+CCR7+. This TCR came from a woman under 40 in good health. The CDR3 reads as follows: CASSFQGVNTEAFF. The base sequence is TGTGCCAGCAGTTTCCAGGGGGTGAACACTGAAGCTTTCTTT.